These T cell receptor beta chains were read from a single sample in a study of blood T cell repertoires in COVID-19. Sequencing used immunoSEQ multiplex PCR; TCRdb keeps in-frame clones, though not all of them. The repertoire holds about 180,000 clones, with about 83% as singletons. The sample comprised peripheral blood. These receptors all come from a woman aged 70-85 years with COVID-19, enrolled during active disease. CDR3s include the opening cysteine and the closing phenylalanine or tryptophan. Each record gives: D gene, clone size, J gene, V gene, CDR3 protein, CDR3 DNA. The D gene is left open where the match is weak. Where a row states a size, it is once, few, many or the class of an expanded clone; other rows omit it.

d_call: TRBD2
clone_size: NA
j_call: TRBJ2-5
v_call: TRBV7-2
cdr3_aa: CASSLWGLAGVLETQYF
cdr3_nt: TGTGCCAGCAGCTTATGGGGACTAGCGGGAGTTTTGGAGACCCAGTACTTC

d_call: NA
clone_size: NA
j_call: TRBJ1-4
v_call: TRBV3-1/TRBV3-2
cdr3_aa: CASSQDEGQRNEKLFF
cdr3_nt: TGTGCCAGCAGCCAAGATGAGGGACAAAGAAATGAAAAACTGTTTTTT

d_call: NA
clone_size: NA
j_call: TRBJ1-4
v_call: TRBV3-1/TRBV3-2
cdr3_aa: CASSQSRANEKLFF
cdr3_nt: TGTGCCAGCAGCCAAAGCAGGGCGAATGAAAAACTGTTTTTT

d_call: TRBD2
clone_size: NA
j_call: TRBJ2-5
v_call: TRBV5-4
cdr3_aa: CASSRAVSGRSGETQYF
cdr3_nt: TGTGCCAGCAGCCGAGCAGTTAGCGGGAGGAGTGGAGAGACCCAGTACTTC

d_call: TRBD1
clone_size: NA
j_call: TRBJ2-3
v_call: TRBV5-5
cdr3_aa: CASSGYQGAATDTQYF
cdr3_nt: TGTGCCAGCAGCGGATACCAGGGGGCTGCAACAGATACGCAGTATTTT

d_call: TRBD1
clone_size: NA
j_call: TRBJ1-6
v_call: TRBV27
cdr3_aa: CASSLFDRDGSPLHF
cdr3_nt: TGTGCCAGCAGTTTATTTGACAGGGACGGTTCACCCCTCCACTTT

d_call: TRBD1
clone_size: NA
j_call: TRBJ1-2
v_call: TRBV4-2
cdr3_aa: CASSPGGGTDYYGYTF
cdr3_nt: TGTGCCAGCAGCCCCGGGGGGGGGACAGACTACTATGGCTACACCTTC

d_call: TRBD1
clone_size: NA
j_call: TRBJ2-7
v_call: TRBV6-5
cdr3_aa: CASSYSRGHEQYF
cdr3_nt: TGTGCCAGCAGTTACTCGAGGGGGCACGAGCAGTACTTC

d_call: TRBD1
clone_size: NA
j_call: TRBJ2-2
v_call: TRBV11-1
cdr3_aa: CASSSRQGNTGELFF
cdr3_nt: TGTGCCAGCAGCTCGCGACAGGGAAACACCGGGGAGCTGTTTTTT

d_call: NA
clone_size: NA
j_call: TRBJ2-3
v_call: TRBV6-4
cdr3_aa: CASSDSGSKSDTQYF
cdr3_nt: TGTGCCAGCAGTGACTCCGGTTCAAAGTCGGATACGCAGTATTTT

d_call: NA
clone_size: NA
j_call: TRBJ2-1
v_call: TRBV3-1/TRBV3-2
cdr3_aa: CASRHISKPYNEQFF
cdr3_nt: TGTGCCAGCAGACACATAAGTAAACCCTACAATGAGCAGTTCTTC

d_call: TRBD2
clone_size: NA
j_call: TRBJ2-7
v_call: TRBV2
cdr3_aa: CASSEGLAGGTGEQYF
cdr3_nt: TGTGCCAGCAGTGAAGGCCTAGCGGGAGGTACGGGCGAGCAGTACTTC

d_call: NA
clone_size: NA
j_call: TRBJ1-5
v_call: TRBV5-1
cdr3_aa: CASSLEPNQPQHF
cdr3_nt: TGCGCCAGCAGCTTGGAGCCAAATCAGCCCCAGCATTTT

d_call: NA
clone_size: NA
j_call: TRBJ2-2
v_call: TRBV19
cdr3_aa: CASSIGGPGELFF
cdr3_nt: TGTGCCAGTAGTATCGGTGGGCCCGGGGAGCTGTTTTTT

d_call: TRBD1
clone_size: NA
j_call: TRBJ1-1
v_call: TRBV2
cdr3_aa: CASSGQGYTEAFF
cdr3_nt: TGTGCCAGCAGTGGACAGGGGTACACTGAAGCTTTCTTT

d_call: NA
clone_size: NA
j_call: TRBJ1-2
v_call: TRBV2
cdr3_aa: CASSKDRTSGGYTF
cdr3_nt: TGTGCCAGCAGCAAAGACAGGACGAGCGGTGGCTACACCTTC

d_call: NA
clone_size: NA
j_call: TRBJ2-7
v_call: TRBV6-5
cdr3_aa: CASRQGAGEQYF
cdr3_nt: TGTGCCAGCAGACAGGGAGCCGGCGAGCAGTACTTC

d_call: TRBD1
clone_size: NA
j_call: TRBJ1-1
v_call: TRBV6-1
cdr3_aa: CASSDRDRSEAFF
cdr3_nt: TGTGCCAGCAGTGACCGGGACAGGAGTGAAGCTTTCTTT

d_call: NA
clone_size: NA
j_call: TRBJ1-5
v_call: TRBV3-1/TRBV3-2
cdr3_aa: CASSPAGARDQPQHF
cdr3_nt: TGTGCCAGCAGCCCAGCAGGGGCTAGGGATCAGCCCCAGCATTTT

d_call: NA
clone_size: NA
j_call: TRBJ1-1
v_call: TRBV5-1
cdr3_aa: CASSFREGNTEAFF
cdr3_nt: TGCGCCAGCAGCTTCCGGGAGGGGAACACTGAAGCTTTCTTT

d_call: TRBD2
clone_size: NA
j_call: TRBJ2-1
v_call: TRBV19
cdr3_aa: CASSIGPGVSAGASWDEQFF
cdr3_nt: TGTGCCAGTAGTATAGGTCCGGGGGTATCTGCGGGAGCTTCATGGGATGAGCAGTTCTTC

d_call: TRBD1
clone_size: few
j_call: TRBJ1-2
v_call: TRBV6-5
cdr3_aa: CANLYPTGGDGYTF
cdr3_nt: TGTGCCAACCTATATCCGACAGGGGGCGATGGCTACACCTTC

d_call: NA
clone_size: NA
j_call: TRBJ2-1
v_call: TRBV30
cdr3_aa: CAWTESGAYNEQFF
cdr3_nt: TGTGCCTGGACTGAGTCAGGGGCCTACAATGAGCAGTTCTTC

d_call: NA
clone_size: NA
j_call: TRBJ2-7
v_call: TRBV7-9
cdr3_aa: CASSPQGAGRAYEQYF
cdr3_nt: TGTGCCAGCAGCCCCCAGGGGGCAGGGAGGGCCTACGAGCAGTACTTC

d_call: TRBD1
clone_size: NA
j_call: TRBJ1-4
v_call: TRBV11-3
cdr3_aa: CASSLAVTGTGVEKLFF
cdr3_nt: TGTGCCAGCAGCTTAGCAGTAACCGGGACAGGTGTTGAAAAACTGTTTTTT

d_call: TRBD2
clone_size: NA
j_call: TRBJ2-7
v_call: TRBV6-4
cdr3_aa: CASSDSRRDYPFWKNYEQYF
cdr3_nt: TGTGCCAGCAGTGACTCGAGACGGGACTACCCCTTTTGGAAGAACTACGAGCAGTACTTC

d_call: TRBD1
clone_size: NA
j_call: TRBJ1-1
v_call: TRBV11-1
cdr3_aa: CASSLLGRQGRAFF
cdr3_nt: TGTGCCAGCAGCTTGCTTGGAAGACAGGGGAGAGCTTTCTTT

d_call: NA
clone_size: once
j_call: TRBJ2-3
v_call: TRBV3-1/TRBV3-2
cdr3_aa: CASSRAADTQYF
cdr3_nt: TGTGCCAGCAGCAGAGCCGCAGATACGCAGTATTTT

d_call: TRBD2
clone_size: NA
j_call: TRBJ2-5
v_call: TRBV3-1/TRBV3-2
cdr3_aa: CASSQTSGQETQYF
cdr3_nt: TGTGCCAGCAGCCAGACTAGCGGGCAAGAGACCCAGTACTTC

d_call: TRBD1
clone_size: NA
j_call: TRBJ1-1
v_call: TRBV6-6
cdr3_aa: CASILGQGRGTEAFF
cdr3_nt: TGTGCCAGCATCCTCGGACAGGGGAGAGGCACTGAAGCTTTCTTT

d_call: NA
clone_size: NA
j_call: TRBJ1-2
v_call: TRBV27
cdr3_aa: CASSAQGYGYTF
cdr3_nt: TGTGCCAGCAGTGCACAGGGCTATGGCTACACCTTC

d_call: TRBD1
clone_size: NA
j_call: TRBJ2-3
v_call: TRBV7-3
cdr3_aa: CASSRQGVADTQYF
cdr3_nt: TGTGCCAGCTCTCGACAGGGAGTAGCAGATACGCAGTATTTT

d_call: TRBD2
clone_size: NA
j_call: TRBJ2-4
v_call: TRBV5-3
cdr3_aa: CARSLGLAGEADIQYF
cdr3_nt: TGTGCCAGAAGCTTGGGCCTAGCGGGAGAGGCGGACATTCAGTACTTC

d_call: TRBD1
clone_size: once
j_call: TRBJ1-1
v_call: TRBV19
cdr3_aa: CASTNRGPNEAFF
cdr3_nt: TGTGCCAGTACCAACAGGGGGCCGAATGAAGCTTTCTTT

d_call: NA
clone_size: NA
j_call: TRBJ2-5
v_call: TRBV2
cdr3_aa: CASGALQETQYF
cdr3_nt: TGTGCCAGCGGGGCTCTTCAAGAGACCCAGTACTTC

d_call: TRBD2
clone_size: NA
j_call: TRBJ2-1
v_call: TRBV30
cdr3_aa: CAWSIPGRMSPGLAGGPEFF
cdr3_nt: TGTGCCTGGAGTATCCCGGGACGGATGTCTCCGGGACTAGCGGGAGGGCCTGAGTTCTTC

d_call: NA
clone_size: NA
j_call: TRBJ2-1
v_call: TRBV2
cdr3_aa: CASSSIARGEQFF
cdr3_nt: TGTGCCAGCTCCTCAATAGCTCGGGGTGAGCAGTTCTTC